The 23 T cell receptor beta chains below were found in one sample sequenced in a study of blood T cell repertoires in COVID-19 (dated by TCRdb to about 2020). The method behind the library was the immunoSEQ multiplex PCR assay. The immuneACCESS repertoire file appears here via TCRdb, limited to in-frame rearrangements. These files lack a portion of the clones; in checked studies, under half of the deficit traces to unresolved V genes, and the cause of the others is not known. The sample includes roughly 120,000 clones, with 75% to 95% observed a single time. Jointly, the top ten make up less than 2% of the sample. The specimen sequenced was peripheral blood. The receptors come from a human donor with active COVID-19. The donor label of this sample is uncertain.

The chain has TRBV27 and TRBJ2-7; 11 bases match TRBD1. Losses at the gene ends were 3 bases for V and 6 bases for J; bases not matched to a gene: 4. Germline CDR1 is MNHEY and CDR2 is SMNVEV (reference sequence). This CDR3 spans 14 amino acids. DNA for the CDR3: TGTGCCAGCAGTTTTGGGACAGGGGGTGGCGAGCAGTACTTC. Its translation: CASSFGTGGGEQYF.

V is TRBV20-1 and J is TRBJ2-2, with no clear D. Germline values: CDR1 DFQATT, CDR2 SNEGSKA (reference sequence). The CDR3 runs to 11 residues. With 2 bases removed from V and 5 bases from J, the gap between germline ends came to 3 bases. CDR3 DNA sequence: TGCAGTGCTAGATATACCGGGGAGCTGTTTTTT. Amino acid sequence: CSARYTGELFF.

The chain joins TRBV27 to TRBJ1-6; 8 bases are a match to TRBD1. Germline assignment: CDR1 MNHEY and CDR2 SMNVEV (reference sequence). CDR3 size: 15 residues. The V gene end was trimmed by 0 bases and the J gene end by 6 bases; junction bases not matched to a gene: 1. CDR3 nucleotide sequence: TGTGCCAGCAGTTTATCAGACAGGGGTAATTCACCCCTCCACTTT. Residues: CASSLSDRGNSPLHF.

The chain joins TRBV11-2 to TRBJ2-7, with D unresolved. The V end was cut by 4 bases, the J end by 3 bases, with 4 bases between. The V gene's germline CDR1 is SGHAT and CDR2 FQNNGV. The CDR3 totals 11 residues. In nucleotides, the CDR3 is TGTGCCAGCAGCTCCCACTACGAGCAGTACTTC. Translating it yields CASSSHYEQYF.

CDR3 sequence reads: CSVWDNNYGYTF. In DNA, the CDR3 is TGCAGCGTCTGGGACAACAACTATGGCTACACCTTC. The chain combines TRBV29-1 with TRBJ1-2, with D possibly being TRBD1 (6 bases). The V end was cut by 6 bases, the J end by 2 bases, with 10 bases between. Germline V gene sequence: CDR1 SQVTM, CDR2 ANQGSEA. The CDR3 is made up of 12 amino acids.

The chain employs TRBV18 and TRBJ1-2, with D possibly being TRBD1 (6 bases). Between the trimmed V and J ends, which lost 6 bases and 8 bases, there was a span of 22 bases. This CDR3 comprises 15 residues. In germline, CDR1 is KGHSH, CDR2 LQKENI. The CDR3 DNA reads TGTGCCAGCTCGCCGGACAGAACTCCCCTTGTAGGCTACACCTTC. Its translation: CASSPDRTPLVGYTF.

This rearrangement joins TRBV28 to TRBJ1-5, with a possible D match to TRBD1 (5 bases). This CDR3 is 16 amino acids long. The V and J ends lost 3 bases and 2 bases respectively, with 14 bases between them. Germline lookup yields CDR1 MDHEN and CDR2 SYDVKM. Here the CDR3 DNA reads TGTGCCAGCAGTTTCCCGGCCGCCAGGGGCAATCAGCCCCAGCATTTT. This sequence encodes CASSFPAARGNQPQHF.

The chain recombines TRBV15 with TRBJ1-1; D unclear. Germline loops: CDR1 LNHNV, CDR2 YYDKDF (reference sequence). The V and J ends lost 4 bases and 1 base respectively, with 7 bases between them. The CDR3 is made up of 13 amino acids. In DNA form, the CDR3 reads TGTGCCACCAGCACTTCGGGGAACACTGAAGCTTTCTTT. As protein: CATSTSGNTEAFF. Using reference TRBV15 and TRBJ1-1 for the parts outside the CDR3, the full variable domain is DAMVIQNPRYQVTQFGKPVTLSCSQTLNHNVMYWYQQKSSQAPKLLFHYYDKDFNNEADTPDNFQSRRPNTSFCFLDIRSPGLGDTAMYLCATSTSGNTEAFFGQGTRLTVV.

The gene calls are TRBV6-5 and TRBJ1-1; 7 bases match TRBD1. Germline V gives CDR1 MNHEY, CDR2 SVGAGI. The CDR3 is 14 residues long. V shed 7 bases, J shed 3 bases, and the junction held 8 bases outside the gene matches. The CDR3 is CASTPTGSYTEAFF. The CDR3 coding sequence is TGTGCCAGCACTCCGACAGGGAGTTACACTGAAGCTTTCTTT.

The rearrangement links TRBV5-6 to TRBJ2-7; 7 bases are a match to TRBD1. The junction had 6 bases not matched to a gene; V was cut back by 4 bases and J by 2 bases. CDR1 is SGHDT, CDR2 YYEEEE, per germline. This CDR3 has 14 amino acids. The CDR3 spells CASSTETGTYEQYF. The DNA for the CDR3 is TGTGCCAGCAGCACAGAGACAGGGACCTACGAGCAGTACTTC.

The chain joins TRBV11-3 to TRBJ2-3; 8 bases align to TRBD2. Looked up from germline, CDR1 is SGHNT and CDR2 is YENEEA. CDR3 size: 18 residues. J gave up 3 bases and V 5 bases, and 16 bases lay outside the gene matches. The CDR3, as DNA: TGTGCCAGCAGCCCTAACTCAGGGAGCGGGGGCCCTACAGATACGCAGTATTTT. Protein product: CASSPNSGSGGPTDTQYF. The full variable domain, with the rest looked up from reference TRBV11-3 and TRBJ2-3, is EAGVVQSPRYKIIEKKQPVAFWCNPISGHNTLYWYLQNLGQGPELLIRYENEEAVDDSQLPKDRFSAERLKGVDSTLKIQPAELGDSAVYLCASSPNSGSGGPTDTQYFGPGTRLTVL.

The rearrangement joins TRBV19 to TRBJ2-1, with 8 bases identical to TRBD1. CDR3 length: 14 residues. V shed 6 bases, J shed 2 bases, and the junction held 3 bases outside the gene matches. Germline V lookup: CDR1 LNHDA, CDR2 SQIVND (reference sequence). The CDR3 loop reads CASSDRGPYNEQFF. Written as DNA, the CDR3 is TGTGCCAGTAGCGACAGGGGCCCCTACAATGAGCAGTTCTTC.

The chain links TRBV6-5 to TRBJ2-5, with D possibly TRBD1 on 6 matching bases. This CDR3 comprises 12 residues. V lost 6 bases to trimming and J lost 5 bases, with 10 bases between them. Germline V gives CDR1 MNHEY, CDR2 SVGAGI. The CDR3, as DNA: TGTGCCAGCAGAACAGGGTTGGAGACCCAGTACTTC. Its protein is CASRTGLETQYF.

The V call is TRBV2, the J call TRBJ2-3, with D maybe TRBD2 (7 bases). This CDR3 is built from 16 residues. V was cut by 2 bases and J by 4 bases, with 16 bases left in between. Looked up from germline, CDR1 is SNHLY and CDR2 is FYNNEI. The CDR3 sequence: CASSEFFGGRADTQYF. The CDR3 DNA reads TGTGCCAGCAGTGAATTCTTCGGGGGGCGAGCAGATACGCAGTATTTT.

This clone was recorded a few times. The chain couples TRBV15 to TRBJ1-2, with no clear D. Per germline, CDR1 LNHNV and CDR2 YYDKDF (reference sequence). The CDR3 has 16 residues. V lost 0 bases, J lost 4 bases, and 15 bases lay in between. For the CDR3, the DNA is TGTGCCACCAGCAGAGATCTCCGGCCAGGACTCTATGGCTACACCTTC. It translates to CATSRDLRPGLYGYTF.

V usage is TRBV6-4 and J usage is TRBJ1-5; 7 bases map to TRBD1. The CDR3 consists of 14 residues. The V gene end was trimmed by 5 bases and the J gene end by 5 bases; junction bases not matched to a gene: 6. From germline, CDR1 is MRHNA and CDR2 SNTAGT. The CDR3 nucleotides read TGTGCCAGCAGTAGGGGGCCTGCCGATCAGCCCCAGCATTTT. Encoded protein: CASSRGPADQPQHF.

J is TRBJ1-1 and V is TRBV20-1; no firm D call. V was trimmed by 6 bases and J by 7 bases, leaving 12 bases between them. The germline V gene has CDR1 DFQATT and CDR2 SNEGSKA (reference sequence). This CDR3 is built from 11 residues. In DNA form, the CDR3 reads TGCAGTGCAAAACGGGAAGGTGAAGCTTTCTTT. This encodes CSAKREGEAFF.

This sequence joins TRBV6-6 and TRBJ1-2; TRBD1 matches 7 bases. V was clipped by 10 bases and J by 5 bases; unmatched bases: 13. Per germline, CDR1 MNHNY and CDR2 SVGAGI (reference sequence). This CDR3 region has 14 residues. This chain's CDR3 is CATEPGQRLYGYTF. For the CDR3, the DNA is TGTGCCACCGAACCGGGACAGCGCCTTTATGGCTACACCTTC.

This chain joins TRBV9 and TRBJ2-1; 8 positions agree with TRBD2. The CDR3 has 15 amino acids. Germline-derived CDR1 and CDR2 are SGDLS and YYNGEE. Trimming took 0 bases from V and 5 from J; bases not matched to a gene: 4. This chain's CDR3 is CASSVAGGPDNEQFF. CDR3 sequence (DNA): TGTGCCAGCAGCGTAGCGGGGGGGCCCGACAATGAGCAGTTCTTC.

The genes are TRBV27 and TRBJ1-2, with D possibly matching TRBD1 (6 bases). The germline V gene has CDR1 MNHEY and CDR2 SMNVEV (reference sequence). The CDR3 extends over 15 amino acids. The V gene lost 6 bases and the J gene lost 4 bases, with 18 bases spanning the gap. In DNA form, the CDR3 reads TGTGCCAGCAGAGAAACAGGGATGGGTCCCTATGGCTACACCTTC. This sequence encodes CASRETGMGPYGYTF.

The chain uses TRBV28 and TRBJ2-1; 7 nucleotides line up with TRBD1. The CDR3 runs 15 residues. Germline assignment: CDR1 MDHEN and CDR2 SYDVKM. Trimming cost V 5 bases and J 0 bases; bases outside gene matches: 4. In DNA form, the CDR3 reads TGTGCCAGCAGTGATTGGACAGGCTCCTACAATGAGCAGTTCTTC. Residues: CASSDWTGSYNEQFF.

This clone has a handful of counts. This sequence joins TRBV18 and TRBJ1-3; 7 nucleotides line up with TRBD1. Germline V lookup: CDR1 KGHSH, CDR2 LQKENI. With V trimmed by 0 bases and J by 0 bases, 8 bases remained unmatched. This CDR3 region has 18 residues. CDR3 amino acids: CASSPPNPRDSSGNTIYF. DNA of the CDR3: TGTGCCAGCTCACCACCTAACCCCCGGGACAGCTCTGGAAACACCATATATTTT. The full variable domain, its missing parts supplied by reference TRBV18 and TRBJ1-3, is NAGVMQNPRHLVRRRGQEARLRCSPMKGHSHVYWYRQLPEEGLKFMVYLQKENIIDESGMPKERFSAEFPKEGPSILRIQQVVRGDSAAYFCASSPPNPRDSSGNTIYFGEGSWLTVV.

The V and J genes are TRBV14 and TRBJ2-2; 9 nucleotides align to TRBD1. CDR1 is SGHDN, CDR2 FVKESK, per germline. V shed 4 bases and J 6 bases; nucleotides not matched to a gene: 12. The CDR3 has 17 residues. The chain's CDR3 is CASSRPPRTGVAGELFF. CDR3 bases: TGTGCCAGCAGCCGACCCCCCCGGACAGGGGTAGCCGGGGAGCTGTTTTTT.